This entry lists 9 T cell receptor beta chains sequenced from one sample in a study of blood T cell repertoires in COVID-19. The table came from immunoSEQ multiplex PCR; TCRdb's copy has only in-frame clones and leaves some out. Of about 140,000 clones in the sample, 82% were seen once. Sequenced: peripheral blood. All receptors come from a woman aged 80 or older with acute or convalescent COVID-19.

The rearrangement links TRBV7-8 to TRBJ2-1; no definite D call. Germline values: CDR1 SGHVS, CDR2 FQNEAQ. Trimming shortened V by 1 base and J by 2 bases, and 6 bases separated the two germline ends. CDR3 length: 14 residues. In DNA, the CDR3 is TGTGCCAGCAGCTTAGTGGCAACCTACAATGAGCAGTTCTTC. Its translation is CASSLVATYNEQFF.

This clone has just one count. The chain is built from TRBV7-3 and TRBJ1-2; D uncertain. The germline CDR1 and CDR2 sequences are SGHTA and FQGTGA. There are 13 residues in the CDR3. Trimming shortened V by 3 bases and J by 7 bases, and 12 bases separated the two germline ends. CDR3 region: CASSLRAWSGYTF. CDR3 nucleotide sequence: TGTGCCAGCAGCTTGAGGGCTTGGTCTGGCTACACCTTC.

The chain is built from TRBV5-1 and TRBJ1-2; TRBD1 matches at 8 bases. Germline CDR1 reads SGHRS; CDR2 reads YFSETQ. Trimming took 0 bases from V and 6 from J; bases not matched to a gene: 7. The CDR3 is 15 residues long. CDR3 coding DNA: TGCGCCAGCAGCTTGGATTGGACAGGGAGACATGGCTACACCTTC. It is translated as CASSLDWTGRHGYTF.

CDR3 nucleotides: TGTGCCAGCAGTTTATTCGTCCGGGTCAATGAGCAGTTCTTC. Its translation: CASSLFVRVNEQFF. The chain employs TRBV27 and TRBJ2-1; D gene ambiguous. The germline CDR1 and CDR2 sequences are MNHEY and SMNVEV (reference sequence). The germline V and J ends were trimmed by 1 base and 6 bases, with 10 bases remaining between them. CDR3 length equals 14 residues.

In its sample, this clone was seen once. The gene calls are TRBV5-1 and TRBJ2-5; 11 nucleotides match TRBD2. The CDR3 consists of 17 residues. From germline, CDR1 is SGHRS and CDR2 YFSETQ. J lost 5 bases, V lost 4 bases, and 13 bases had no gene match. The CDR3: CASSPLGIAGGRETQYF. DNA for the CDR3: TGCGCCAGCAGCCCCCTGGGGATAGCGGGGGGGCGCGAGACCCAGTACTTC.

The chain couples TRBV19 to TRBJ2-7; D unresolved. The CDR3 has 14 amino acids. Germline assignment: CDR1 LNHDA and CDR2 SQIVND (reference sequence). V was shortened by 1 base and J by 0 bases, with 7 bases between the two germline ends. The CDR3: CASSIVGNSYEQYF. In DNA, the CDR3 is TGTGCCAGTAGTATAGTGGGCAACTCCTACGAGCAGTACTTC.

The chain links TRBV7-2 to TRBJ2-3; weak D call: TRBD2 (5 bases). Trimming took 2 bases from V and 4 from J, leaving 10 bases between them. The CDR3 runs 14 residues. CDR1 SGHTA and CDR2 FQGNSA come from the germline V gene. DNA for the CDR3: TGTGCCAGCAGCTTACGGGGTCCCGCAGATACGCAGTATTTT. This codes for CASSLRGPADTQYF.

The rearrangement joins TRBV5-1 to TRBJ2-5, with TRBD1 matching 9 bases. J lost 4 bases, V lost 2 bases, and 15 bases had no gene match. The CDR3 contains 18 residues. Germline-derived CDR1 and CDR2 are SGHRS and YFSETQ. CDR3 in amino acids: CASSFPGQGTYLGETQYF. CDR3 in DNA: TGCGCCAGCAGCTTTCCGGGACAGGGAACTTACTTGGGAGAGACCCAGTACTTC.

The V call is TRBV15, the J call TRBJ2-1; TRBD2 aligns across 8 bases. Germline CDR1 and CDR2: LNHNV and YYDKDF (reference sequence). The CDR3 is 15 amino acids. Trimming took 1 base from V and 5 from J; bases not matched to a gene: 4. CDR3 bases: TGTGCCACCAGCAGAGGGACTAGCAGCCACAATGAGCAGTTCTTC. As protein: CATSRGTSSHNEQFF.